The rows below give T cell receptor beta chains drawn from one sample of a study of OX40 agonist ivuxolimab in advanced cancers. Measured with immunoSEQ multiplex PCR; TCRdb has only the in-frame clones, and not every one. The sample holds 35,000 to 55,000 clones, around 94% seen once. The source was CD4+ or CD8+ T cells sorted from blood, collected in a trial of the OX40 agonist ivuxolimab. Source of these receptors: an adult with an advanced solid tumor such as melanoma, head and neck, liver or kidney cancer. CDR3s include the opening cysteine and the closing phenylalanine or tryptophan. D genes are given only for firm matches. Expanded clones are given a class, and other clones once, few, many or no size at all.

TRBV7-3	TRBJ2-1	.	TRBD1	TGTGCCAGCAGCTCCGGGGAGACAGGGGGGCACGACAATGAGCAGTTCTTC	CASSSGETGGHDNEQFF
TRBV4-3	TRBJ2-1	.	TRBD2	TGCGCCAGCAGCCATATGGGACTAGCGGACTACAATGAGCAGTTCTTC	CASSHMGLADYNEQFF
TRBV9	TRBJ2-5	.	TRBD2	TGTGCCAGCAGCGTAGGCGGGACTAGCGGGGCCCGGGAGACCCAGTACTTC	CASSVGGTSGARETQYF
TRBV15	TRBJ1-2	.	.	TGTGCCACCAGCCCCCGGCCCGGGGCGGATGGCTACACCTTC	CATSPRPGADGYTF
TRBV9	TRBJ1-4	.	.	TGTGCCAGCAGCTCCCAGAGGGGATCCACCGGGACAAATGATGAAAAACTGTTTTTT	CASSSQRGSTGTNDEKLFF
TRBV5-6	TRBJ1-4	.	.	TGTGCCAGCAGCCGCACTAAGGGAGTTCTGGAAAAACTGTTTTTT	CASSRTKGVLEKLFF
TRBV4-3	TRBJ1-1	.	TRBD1	TGCGCCAGCAGCCAGGAAATGACAGGGTTCTTTAACACTGAAGCTTTCTTT	CASSQEMTGFFNTEAFF
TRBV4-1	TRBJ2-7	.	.	TGCGCCAGCAGCCAAGACGTTTCAGGGTTCGGCTCGGGCGAGCAGTACTTC	CASSQDVSGFGSGEQYF
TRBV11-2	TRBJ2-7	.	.	TGTGCCAGCAGCTTAGGGCCGGGGTACGAGCAGTACTTC	CASSLGPGYEQYF
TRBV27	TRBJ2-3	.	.	TGTGCCAGCAGTTTAGGAGGAAGCACAGATACGCAGTATTTT	CASSLGGSTDTQYF
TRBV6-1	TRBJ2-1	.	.	TGTGCCAGCAGCGGTGACATCTACAATGAGCAGTTCTTC	CASSGDIYNEQFF
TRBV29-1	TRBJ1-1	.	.	TGCAGCGTTGCCCGCTGGGAGGCCTCCACTGAAGCTTTCTTT	CSVARWEASTEAFF
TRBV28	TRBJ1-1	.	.	TGTGCCAGCAGTTTCGAGGATGGACGGTCGGGGACTGAAGCTTTCTTT	CASSFEDGRSGTEAFF
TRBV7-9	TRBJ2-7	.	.	TGTGCCAGCAGCTCGTCCGGGTCGACCTACGAGCAGTACTTC	CASSSSGSTYEQYF
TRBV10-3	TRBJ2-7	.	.	TGTGCCATCAGTGAAAGTTCGGCCTACGAGCAGTACTTC	CAISESSAYEQYF
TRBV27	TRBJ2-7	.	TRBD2	TGTGCCAGCAGTCTGACTAGCGGGGCCTACGAGCAGTACTTC	CASSLTSGAYEQYF
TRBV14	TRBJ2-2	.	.	TGTGCCAGCAGCCAAGATTCGGGGGCCGGCGGGGAGCTGTTTTTT	CASSQDSGAGGELFF
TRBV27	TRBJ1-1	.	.	TGTGCCAGCAGTTTCAAGGGGCTGAACACTGAAGCTTTCTTT	CASSFKGLNTEAFF
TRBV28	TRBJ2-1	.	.	TGTGCCAGCAGTTTACTCGTCAGACTTTACAATGAGCAGTTCTTC	CASSLLVRLYNEQFF
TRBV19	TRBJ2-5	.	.	TGTGCCAGTAACCCCGGGAGAATGGGGGAGACCCAGTACTTC	CASNPGRMGETQYF
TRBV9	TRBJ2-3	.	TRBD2	TGTGCCAGCAGCTCAATGACTAGCGGGGGAGATACGCAGTATTTT	CASSSMTSGGDTQYF
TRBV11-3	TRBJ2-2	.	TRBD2	TGTGCCAGCAGCTTATCAGGGACTAGCGTCACCGGGGAGCTGTTTTTT	CASSLSGTSVTGELFF
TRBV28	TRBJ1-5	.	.	TGTGCCAGCAGTTTTCTTTTAGCCGGGACGCTACTCCCCCAACATTTT	CASSFLLAGTLLPQHF
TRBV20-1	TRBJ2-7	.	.	TGCAGTGCTAGACTAGCGCGGGAGCAGTACTTC	CSARLAREQYF
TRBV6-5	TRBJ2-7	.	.	TGTGCCAGCACCAACAGCTACGAGCAGTACTTC	CASTNSYEQYF
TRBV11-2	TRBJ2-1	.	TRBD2	TGTGCCAGCAGCCTTAGCGGGAACTCCTACAATGAGCAGTTCTTC	CASSLSGNSYNEQFF
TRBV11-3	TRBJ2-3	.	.	TGTGCCAGCAGCTCATATAGGGAGGCAGATACGCAGTATTTT	CASSSYREADTQYF
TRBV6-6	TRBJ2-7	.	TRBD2	TGTGCCAGCAGAACGGGACTAGCCGACTCGGAGCAGTACTTC	CASRTGLADSEQYF
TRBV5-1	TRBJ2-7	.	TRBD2	TGCGCCAGCAGCTTGGCGGGACTAGCGGGGTCCTACGAGCAGTACTTC	CASSLAGLAGSYEQYF
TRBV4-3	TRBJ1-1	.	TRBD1	TGCGCCAGCAGCCAAGATCGGAGGACAGGTGAAGCTTTCTTT	CASSQDRRTGEAFF
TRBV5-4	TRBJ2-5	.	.	TGTGCCAGCAGCGACCACACAAGGGACCTTCAAGAGACCCAGTACTTC	CASSDHTRDLQETQYF
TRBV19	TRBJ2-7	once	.	TGTGCCAGTAGTGTACGACGGGAAAGCACCGACGAGCAGTACTTC	CASSVRRESTDEQYF
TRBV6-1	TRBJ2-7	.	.	TGTGCCAGCAGTGAAGCCAAGTACCAGATGATAAGCTCCTACGAGCAGTACTTC	CASSEAKYQMISSYEQYF
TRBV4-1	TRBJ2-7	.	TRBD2	TGCGCCAGCAGCCAGGTGGGTGGCGGGAGTGGTTACGAGCAGTACTTC	CASSQVGGGSGYEQYF
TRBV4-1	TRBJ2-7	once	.	TGCGCCAGCAGCCAAGAGTCGGGGTACGAGCAGTACTTC	CASSQESGYEQYF
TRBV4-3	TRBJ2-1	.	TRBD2	TGCGCCAGCAGCCAAGGAGGGACTAGCGGGACCCATGAGCAGTTCTTC	CASSQGGTSGTHEQFF
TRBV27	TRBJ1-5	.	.	TGTGCCAGCAGTTTATCGGGGGCGTTCGATCAGCCCCAGCATTTT	CASSLSGAFDQPQHF
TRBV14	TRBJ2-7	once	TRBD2	TGTGCCAGCAGCCACCGCGGGGGTACCTACGAGCAGTACTTC	CASSHRGGTYEQYF
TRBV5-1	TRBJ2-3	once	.	TGCGCCAGCAGCCGAAGCGGGTCCCCAGATACGCAGTATTTT	CASSRSGSPDTQYF
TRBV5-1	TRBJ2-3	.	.	TGCGCCAGCAGCTTGACCCCGGGACTCACACAAGATACGCAGTATTTT	CASSLTPGLTQDTQYF
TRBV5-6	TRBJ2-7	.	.	TGTGCCAGCAGCACGGGACGGGCTTCCTACGAGCAGTACTTC	CASSTGRASYEQYF
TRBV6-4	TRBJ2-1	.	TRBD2	TGTGCCAGCAGTGATACTAGCGGGAGGGGATTGGGTGAGCAGTTCTTC	CASSDTSGRGLGEQFF
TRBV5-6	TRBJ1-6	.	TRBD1	TGTGCCAGCAGTTACGGGACAGCCGATTGGCGCCTCCACTTT	CASSYGTADWRLHF
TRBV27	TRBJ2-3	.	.	TGTGCCAGCAGTTCCCTCCTAGCAGATACGCAGTATTTT	CASSSLLADTQYF
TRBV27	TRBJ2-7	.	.	TGTGCCAGCAGTTTATCTCCCGGCAGGGCCTACGAGCAGTACTTC	CASSLSPGRAYEQYF
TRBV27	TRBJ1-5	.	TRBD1	TGTGCCAGCAGATTAGGGGGCCGCAATCAGCCCCAGCATTTT	CASRLGGRNQPQHF
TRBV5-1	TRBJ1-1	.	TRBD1	TGCGCCAGCAGCATAGACAGGGAGCGGTTCGACACTGAAGCTTTCTTT	CASSIDRERFDTEAFF
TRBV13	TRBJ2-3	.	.	TGTGCCAGCATAGGTAGTAGCACAGATACGCAGTATTTT	CASIGSSTDTQYF
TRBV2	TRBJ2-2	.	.	TGTGCCAGCAGTGAACGACCCGGGGAGCTGTTTTTT	CASSERPGELFF
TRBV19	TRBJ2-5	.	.	TGTGCCAGTAGTATAGAGCCAGGGGAGACCCAGTACTTC	CASSIEPGETQYF
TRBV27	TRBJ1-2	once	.	TGTGCCAGCAGTTACGGGGCTAACTATGGCTACACCTTC	CASSYGANYGYTF
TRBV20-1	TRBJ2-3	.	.	TGCAGTGTCCCCCCGTCCCCTCCTACGTATTTT	CSVPPSPPTYF
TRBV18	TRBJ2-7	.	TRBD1	TGTGCCAGCTCACCACCGGACAGGGAAGTCTACGAGCAGTACTTC	CASSPPDREVYEQYF
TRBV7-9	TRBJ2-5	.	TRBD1	TGTGCCAGCAGCTTCGGACAGGGGGAAGAGACCCAGTACTTC	CASSFGQGEETQYF
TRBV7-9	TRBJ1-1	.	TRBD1	TGTGCCAGCAGCTCTACAGGGGTTCGCACTGAAGCTTTCTTT	CASSSTGVRTEAFF
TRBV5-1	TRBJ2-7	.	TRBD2	TGCGCCAGCCGAATAGGACGGGGGGGATCCTACGAGCAGTACTTC	CASRIGRGGSYEQYF
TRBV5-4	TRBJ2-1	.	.	TGTGCCAGCAGACGGACTGACAATGAGCAGTTCTTC	CASRRTDNEQFF
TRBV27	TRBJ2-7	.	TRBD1	TGTGCCAGCAGTCCCCGGACAGGATTCACCTACGAGCAGTACTTC	CASSPRTGFTYEQYF
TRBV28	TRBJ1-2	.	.	TGTGCCAGCAGTATCGGGACGGAAGATGGCTACACCTTC	CASSIGTEDGYTF
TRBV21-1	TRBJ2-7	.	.	TGTGCCAGCAGCAAACCACCGAGGGGGGACCAATCCTACGAGCAGTACTTC	CASSKPPRGDQSYEQYF